This T cell receptor (beta chain) was documented in a study of Graves' ophthalmopathy and Graves' hyperthyroidism (dated by TCRdb to 2016 to 2019). Context from the whole study: Peripheral blood was collected at initial diagnosis, prior to any treatment. Following sample collection, hyperthyroidism patients were given methimazole at a starting dose of 30 mg daily, and ophthalmopathy patients were given high-dose intravenous methylprednisolone. In total, 135 blood samples were TCR-sequenced: 40 to 45 ophthalmopathy, under 85 hyperthyroidism and about 17 hyperthyroidism-to-ophthalmopathy patients. The independent validation cohort included about 19 hyperthyroidism patients plus 17 patients who later progressed from hyperthyroidism to ophthalmopathy. To explore V-J signatures that distinguish ophthalmopathy from hyperthyroidism, a discovery set of about 99 patients was enrolled, made up of 40 to 45 with ophthalmopathy and 57 with stable hyperthyroidism. The study used signatures of the TCR beta repertoire to tell Graves' ophthalmopathy apart from Graves' hyperthyroidism and to predict which patients would progress to ophthalmopathy. In several hyperthyroidism patients, the T-cell repertoires found in thyroid tissue were compared with those found in blood. Beyond this particular receptor, the publication reports: Ophthalmopathy was separated from stable hyperthyroidism by the 13-signature model with about 90% sensitivity and 81.08% specificity in cross-validation and with 80%/75% in the test set. In validation, the model predicted ophthalmopathy progression with roughly 68% sensitivity and about 73% specificity; eleven to twelve predicted patients were CT-confirmed with GO in a median of about 6.2 months. No statistical method was used to predetermine the sample size, and group allocation was not hidden from the investigators. Most expanded thyroid clonotypes with frequency above 0.001 were also detected in blood, suggesting blood repertoires may reflect the thyroid immune response.

The ophthalmopathy patients had moderately to severely active disease, with a Clinical Activity Score of 3 or higher, a NOSPECS grade of 4 or higher, and a disease duration of less than 3 months. Patients were excluded if they had other autoimmune diseases, uncontrolled infections, pregnancy or lactation. Clinical symptoms, serum thyroxine, TRAb, thyroid ultrasound and orbital computed tomography were used for diagnosis. PBMCs were isolated from approximately 10 ml of fresh peripheral blood by Ficoll-Paque density gradient centrifugation. Total RNA was extracted using Trizol reagent, and RNA quality was checked on an Agilent 2100 Bioanalyzer. About this clonotype: Its antigen target is currently unknown. Base qualities are missing; no much larger clone stands one base away.

TCR beta CDR3 regions were amplified from RNA transcripts for repertoire sequencing. HTBI primers and the Qiagen OneStep RT-PCR kit were used in a first-round RT-PCR, which was followed by a second-round multiplex PCR, size selection and purification. Sequencing of the libraries was carried out on an Illumina HiSeq2000 in paired-end mode with 100 bp reads. As for how the authors treated the data: SOAPnuke was used to process the reads, removing any read that contained adapters or uncalled bases, had a mean Phred below 15, or lacked an exact match to the constant primer or identifier. COPE v1.2.5 was used to merge high-quality paired reads. Each unique nucleotide sequence was treated as a clonotype, and MiTCR v1.1 was used to align the clonotypes to the IMGT TRB V, D and J references. Analysis was restricted to V-J combinations with a frequency above 0.0001, which covered 99.2% of repertoires. For each V-J combination, a TCR clonal expansion and chaos score was defined as F50 clonal expansion divided by the chaos observed in the TCRdist matrix. Welch's t-statistics and random forest were used to reduce features to approximately 13 V-J combinations, which were fed into a naive Bayes classifier. Thyroid-blood repertoire similarity was quantified with the Morisita-Horn index. TCRdb trimmed public reads at Q25 via fastp, called clones via MiXCR and kept in-frame beta chains. CDR3 protein duplicates are merged, each entry listing the most common genes and DNA. TCRdb's processing, not the authors' own work, is the source of the V and J calls. The sample table contains about 700,000 distinct CDR3 sequences; only one count was recorded for about 44% of them. The ten largest make up approximately 43% of the sample.

V is cut back by 1 base and J by 4 bases, with 7 bases in the junction unmatched. The CDR3 runs 15 amino acids, cysteine and phenylalanine included. The kept DNA is CDR3 alone, 45 bases in frame from the first base. Taken from the germline V gene, the CDR1 and CDR2 loops are SGHRS and YFSETQ. The chain is made from TRBV5-1 and TRBJ1-2; TRBD1 matches 7 bases in the middle. The sample consisted of peripheral blood. This clonotype originated in an adult man with Graves' ophthalmopathy. The CDR3 protein is CASSLQQGHCYGYTF. The DNA reads TGCGCCAGCAGCTTGCAACAGGGGCATTGCTATGGCTACACCTTC.